The TCR beta chain described here comes from a study of identifying expanded T cells in peripheral blood. Study-wide results and caveats: Across healthy donors, higher total template counts meant significantly greater approximately two-week count variance.

Points on this clone: Its antigen is unknown.

Method: immunoSEQ multiplex PCR; TCRdb's copy keeps in-frame clones and lacks some. The sample has around 50,000 clones; approximately 90% are singletons. The sample taken for sequencing was blood. This receptor was obtained from a person aged 18-69 years in good health.

This CDR3 is CASSQGTSGALNSYEQYF. In DNA, the CDR3 is TGCGCCAGCAGCCAAGGAACTAGCGGGGCCTTGAACTCCTACGAGCAGTACTTC. The rearrangement joins TRBV4-3 to TRBJ2-7; 10 bases align to TRBD2. Unmatched junction bases numbered 9, after V lost 1 base and J lost 0 bases. The CDR3 contains 18 residues. Germline CDR1 reads LGHNA; CDR2 reads YSLEER.